This T cell receptor beta chain was captured in a study of pediatric ulcerative colitis. Samples were sequenced at Survey level, maximum 500,000 reads. The protocol was immunoSEQ multiplex PCR, while the TCRdb copy is restricted to in-frame clones and leaves out a portion. The sample holds over 45,000 clones; around 76% are singletons and the top ten take 3% to 4.5%. One to two pinch biopsies were taken from the rectum during colonoscopy. The CDR3 covers 14 residues. V shed 1 base and J shed 6 bases, with 10 bases lying between them. Germline V gene lookup returns CDR1 MDHEN and CDR2 SYDVKM. The rearrangement uses TRBV28 and TRBJ1-5; D perhaps matches TRBD1 (5 bases). The receptor comes from a girl between 10 and 17 years old with moderate ulcerative colitis. The sample was gut tissue. The CDR3 here is CASSLYIGTQPQHF. CDR3 nucleotides: TGTGCCAGCAGTTTATATATCGGGACTCAGCCCCAGCATTTT.